The rows below give T cell receptor beta chains drawn from one sample of a study of control samples from healthy donors and cancer patients. The method was immunoSEQ multiplex PCR; TCRdb's version includes in-frame clones alone and lacks a portion of them. The data show over 100,000 clones, with around nine tenths seen just once and 17% held by the top ten. Sequenced: blood. Receptors originate from a woman between 45 and 60 years old in good health. CDR3s include the opening cysteine and the closing phenylalanine or tryptophan. The D gene is left open where the match is weak. Clone size is not always given. Where it is, it says once, few, many or a class for expanded clones.

abundance	j_gene	v_gene	d_gene	CDR3aa	CDR3nt
once	TRBJ2-5	TRBV19	TRBD1	CASSPPGQQETQYF	TGTGCCAGTAGCCCTCCGGGACAGCAAGAGACCCAGTACTTC
few	TRBJ1-6	TRBV5-1	TRBD1	CASSWGQNSPLHF	TGCGCCAGCAGCTGGGGACAGAATTCACCCCTCCACTTT
.	TRBJ1-1	TRBV7-9	.	CASSPTGSSEAFF	TGTGCCAGCAGCCCAACAGGGTCAAGTGAAGCTTTCTTT
.	TRBJ1-2	TRBV15	.	CATSRDGRSGYGYTF	TGTGCCACCAGCAGAGATGGCAGGTCTGGCTATGGCTACACCTTC
.	TRBJ1-5	TRBV7-7	.	CASALGPNQPQHF	TGTGCCAGCGCCCTGGGACCAAACCAGCCCCAGCATTTT
.	TRBJ2-6	TRBV9	TRBD2	CASSASGRASGANVLTF	TGTGCCAGCAGCGCTAGCGGGAGGGCCTCTGGGGCCAACGTCCTGACTTTC
.	TRBJ1-5	TRBV18	TRBD1	CASQGADRGSNSNQPQHF	TGTGCCAGCCAAGGGGCGGACAGGGGCTCCAATAGCAATCAGCCCCAGCATTTT
.	TRBJ2-1	TRBV11-2	TRBD2	CASRRLAGARNEQFF	TGTGCCAGCAGAAGACTAGCGGGAGCAAGGAATGAGCAGTTCTTC
.	TRBJ2-5	TRBV12-3/TRBV12-4	.	CASSTGGHGTQYF	TGTGCCAGCAGCACCGGGGGGCATGGGACCCAGTACTTC
.	TRBJ1-6	TRBV7-8	.	CASSLGRQKPNSPLHF	TGTGCCAGCAGCTTAGGTCGACAGAAGCCAAATTCACCCCTCCACTTT
once	TRBJ1-1	TRBV30	.	CAWRLGRGPMNTEAFF	TGTGCCTGGAGACTGGGCAGGGGCCCGATGAACACTGAAGCTTTCTTT
.	TRBJ2-1	TRBV29-1	TRBD2	CSVVKRLAGGYNEQFF	TGCAGCGTCGTAAAAAGACTAGCGGGGGGGTATAATGAGCAGTTCTTC
.	TRBJ2-1	TRBV7-2	TRBD2	CASLPGRGNYNEQFF	TGTGCCAGCCTCCCGGGGCGGGGGAACTACAATGAGCAGTTCTTC
once	TRBJ2-3	TRBV9	.	CASGVGGTDTQYF	TGTGCCAGCGGGGTGGGGGGCACAGATACGCAGTATTTT
once	TRBJ2-1	TRBV14	.	CASSQVGASGGGLIEQFF	TGTGCCAGCAGCCAAGTCGGGGCTAGCGGAGGGGGATTGATTGAGCAGTTCTTC
.	TRBJ2-6	TRBV5-1	TRBD1	CASSPGQISGANVLTF	TGCGCCAGCAGCCCGGGACAGATCTCTGGGGCCAACGTCCTGACTTTC
.	TRBJ1-2	TRBV18	.	CASSPRLGYGYTF	TGTGCCAGCTCACCGAGACTAGGCTATGGCTACACCTTC
.	TRBJ2-3	TRBV2	.	CAGLAGTQYF	TGTGCCGGACTGGCGGGAACGCAGTATTTT
.	TRBJ2-1	TRBV29-1	TRBD1	CSVETEGADFGEQFF	TGCAGCGTTGAAACAGAGGGGGCGGACTTCGGTGAGCAGTTCTTC
.	TRBJ1-1	TRBV3-1/TRBV3-2	TRBD1	CASSPKTGAAEAFF	TGTGCCAGCAGCCCTAAGACAGGGGCGGCTGAAGCTTTCTTT
.	TRBJ2-2	TRBV7-9	TRBD2	CASSVSGRASTGELFF	TGTGCCAGCAGCGTCAGCGGGAGGGCGAGCACCGGGGAGCTGTTTTTT
.	TRBJ1-4	TRBV5-1	.	CASSLGDPYSATNEKLFF	TGCGCCAGCAGCTTGGGGGACCCTTACAGTGCAACTAATGAAAAACTGTTTTTT
once	TRBJ1-2	TRBV15	.	CATSREILAGLPPTYGLTF	TGTGCCACCAGCAGAGAGATCCTGGCAGGGCTCCCACCCACCTATGGCTTGACCTTC
once	TRBJ2-1	TRBV25-1	TRBD2	CASSDATSGPNSYNEQFF	TGTGCCAGCAGTGATGCGACTAGCGGACCTAACTCCTACAATGAGCAGTTCTTC
few	TRBJ2-6	TRBV5-1	.	CASSLTSQGGSGANVLTF	TGCGCCAGCAGCTTGACATCCCAGGGTGGCTCTGGGGCCAACGTCCTGACTTTC
.	TRBJ1-2	TRBV5-1	.	CASSLKRVSNYGYTF	TGCGCCAGCAGCTTGAAAAGGGTTTCCAACTATGGCTACACCTTC
.	TRBJ1-3	TRBV6-5	.	CASSQRRGSGNTIYF	TGTGCCAGCAGTCAGAGAAGGGGCTCTGGAAACACCATATATTTT
.	TRBJ2-2	TRBV12-3/TRBV12-4	.	CATRTGGPGELFF	TGTGCCACCCGGACCGGGGGTCCCGGGGAGCTGTTTTTT
.	TRBJ1-5	TRBV7-2	.	CASSLDYGGTQHF	TGTGCCAGCAGCTTAGATTATGGTGGGACCCAGCATTTT
few	TRBJ1-3	TRBV3-1/TRBV3-2	.	CASSPGNTIYF	TGTGCCAGCAGTCCAGGGAACACCATATATTTT
once	TRBJ2-1	TRBV7-9	.	CASSPGRPYNEQFF	TGTGCCAGCAGCCCCGGCAGGCCCTACAATGAGCAGTTCTTC
.	TRBJ2-5	TRBV9	TRBD2	CASSGGGLAGGQETQYF	TGTGCCAGCAGCGGGGGAGGACTAGCGGGCGGCCAAGAGACCCAGTACTTC
.	TRBJ2-5	TRBV5-6	TRBD1	CASSLRDSQETQYF	TGTGCCAGCAGCTTGCGGGACAGTCAGGAGACCCAGTACTTC
.	TRBJ2-5	TRBV7-7	.	CASSPIPGLQETQYF	TGTGCCAGCAGCCCCATTCCCGGACTGCAAGAGACCCAGTACTTC
once	TRBJ2-6	TRBV7-3	.	CASSSPAGGANVLTF	TGTGCCAGCAGCTCTCCGGCGGGTGGGGCCAACGTCCTGACTTTC
once	TRBJ2-5	TRBV5-5	.	CASSIWAQETQYF	TGTGCCAGCAGCATTTGGGCCCAAGAGACCCAGTACTTC
.	TRBJ2-1	TRBV7-3	TRBD1	CASSLMGDRGARNEQFF	TGTGCCAGCAGCTTAATGGGTGACAGGGGTGCTCGCAATGAGCAGTTCTTC